A selection of T cell receptor beta chains follows, all from one sample in a study of blood T cell repertoires in COVID-19. Sequencing used immunoSEQ multiplex PCR; TCRdb keeps in-frame clones, though not all of them. The table shows 50,000 to 70,000 clones, with roughly two thirds occurring only once. The sequencing input was PBMCs or T cells enriched from blood (not recorded which). The receptors shown here come from a woman aged 55-69 years who had been exposed to COVID-19. The CDR3 runs from the conserved cysteine through the conserved F or W. A D gene is named only where the DNA matches it firmly. A row's size may be missing; if present it is once, few, many or a size class.

TRBV2	TRBJ1-2	TRBD1	-	CASRETGKRIYGYTF	TGTGCCAGCCGAGAGACAGGGAAAAGGATCTATGGCTACACCTTC
TRBV7-2	TRBJ2-5	-	-	CASSLGARAVETQYF	TGTGCCAGCAGCTTAGGCGCCAGGGCTGTAGAGACCCAGTACTTC
TRBV16	TRBJ2-1	-	-	CASSQVSSGSRYNEQFF	TGTGCCAGCAGCCAGGTTAGTTCAGGAAGTCGGTACAATGAGCAGTTCTTC
TRBV27	TRBJ2-7	TRBD2	-	CASNSWGGASYEQYF	TGTGCCAGCAATTCCTGGGGGGGAGCGTCCTACGAGCAGTACTTC
TRBV6-6	TRBJ2-4	-	few	CASSYSELSGDIQYF	TGTGCCAGCAGTTACTCCGAATTGTCGGGTGACATTCAGTACTTC
TRBV5-5	TRBJ2-5	TRBD1	-	CASSLRGQGQETQYF	TGTGCCAGCAGCTTGCGTGGACAGGGTCAAGAGACCCAGTACTTC
TRBV27	TRBJ1-6	-	-	CASSLPTQNSPLHF	TGTGCCAGCAGTCTCCCAACACAAAATTCACCCCTCCACTTT
TRBV2	TRBJ2-6	-	-	CASSDVDIISGANVLTF	TGTGCCAGCAGTGATGTGGACATCATTTCTGGGGCCAACGTCCTGACTTTC
TRBV3-1/TRBV3-2	TRBJ2-5	-	-	CASSQVAGGRETQYF	TGTGCCAGCAGCCAAGTAGCAGGGGGGAGAGAGACCCAGTACTTC
TRBV6-5	TRBJ1-1	-	-	CASNKGGWGTEAFF	TGTGCCAGCAATAAAGGAGGATGGGGCACTGAAGCTTTCTTT
TRBV11-2	TRBJ1-3	-	-	CASSLEGFGNTIYF	TGTGCCAGCAGCTTAGAGGGCTTTGGAAACACCATATATTTT
TRBV14	TRBJ1-2	-	once	CASSQYGTSGTF	TGTGCCAGCAGCCAATACGGCACCTCGGGCACCTTC
TRBV7-6	TRBJ2-1	TRBD2	once	CASSLPYTKRGGRLNEQFF	TGTGCCAGCAGCTTACCGTATACCAAGCGGGGGGGCAGGTTAAATGAGCAGTTCTTC
TRBV27	TRBJ2-3	-	-	CASSSPLLGTDTQYF	TGTGCCAGCAGTTCCCCCTTACTCGGGACAGATACGCAGTATTTT
TRBV19	TRBJ1-5	-	once	CASSIGGLDQPQHF	TGTGCCAGTAGTATAGGAGGATTGGATCAGCCCCAGCATTTT
TRBV30	TRBJ1-2	TRBD1	few	CAWSVQDRGLYGYTF	TGTGCCTGGAGTGTACAGGACAGGGGACTATATGGCTACACCTTC
TRBV30	TRBJ1-1	-	-	CAWTGVTEAFF	TGTGCCTGGACAGGGGTGACTGAAGCTTTCTTT
TRBV5-1	TRBJ1-1	-	-	CASSIKGVGTEAFF	TGCGCCAGCAGCATAAAGGGAGTTGGCACTGAAGCTTTCTTT
TRBV30	TRBJ2-7	TRBD1	-	CAWGQGGTYEQYF	TGTGCCTGGGGACAGGGGGGCACCTACGAGCAGTACTTC
TRBV4-1	TRBJ2-7	-	-	CASSQEGDTHYEQYF	TGCGCCAGCAGCCAAGAGGGGGACACTCACTACGAGCAGTACTTC
TRBV29-1	TRBJ1-1	-	few	CSVVSGPNTEAFF	TGCAGCGTTGTCAGCGGCCCCAACACTGAAGCTTTCTTT
TRBV19	TRBJ2-3	-	few	CASSLSRGSSTDTQYF	TGTGCCAGTAGTCTGTCTAGGGGATCTAGCACAGATACGCAGTATTTT
TRBV6-4	TRBJ1-2	-	-	CASSVGLGSYGYTF	TGTGCCAGCAGTGTCGGGTTAGGGAGCTATGGCTACACCTTC
TRBV2	TRBJ1-1	-	-	CASGSPKGQDTEAFF	TGTGCCAGCGGATCGCCTAAGGGGCAGGACACTGAAGCTTTCTTT
TRBV5-1	TRBJ2-7	TRBD2	few	CASSLGGLAGVLEQYF	TGCGCCAGCAGCTTAGGGGGACTAGCGGGGGTCCTCGAGCAGTACTTC
TRBV15	TRBJ2-3	-	few	CATSRATGGRLTDTQYF	TGTGCCACCAGCAGAGCAACGGGGGGCCGTTTGACAGATACGCAGTATTTT
TRBV5-1	TRBJ2-3	TRBD2	-	CASRWSAGADTQYF	TGCGCCAGCAGGTGGTCAGCGGGAGCAGATACGCAGTATTTT
TRBV27	TRBJ1-2	-	-	CASSLTQATQYYGYTF	TGTGCCAGCAGTTTAACACAGGCAACGCAGTACTATGGCTACACCTTC
TRBV13	TRBJ2-4	TRBD1	few	CASSFGQGALKNIQYF	TGTGCCAGCAGCTTCGGGCAGGGGGCGCTCAAAAACATTCAGTACTTC
TRBV7-2	TRBJ2-5	TRBD2	once	CASSLISLGTSGKETQYF	TGTGCCAGCAGCTTAATAAGTCTCGGGACTAGCGGGAAAGAGACCCAGTACTTC
TRBV2	TRBJ2-2	-	-	CASSEGRGFGELFF	TGTGCCAGCAGTGAAGGCCGGGGGTTCGGGGAGCTGTTTTTT